Sequencing of this T cell receptor beta chain was carried out in a study of blood T cell repertoires in COVID-19. Study details: From T cells, B-cell-depleted T cells, or PBMCs came the material, which was cDNA or gDNA.

Germline lookup yields CDR1 KGHSH and CDR2 LQKENI. This CDR3 comprises 16 residues. Trimming removed 4 bases from V and 2 bases from J, with 14 bases in between. TCRdb keeps only in-frame clones here, not all; method: immunoSEQ multiplex PCR. The data contain 80,000 to 95,000 clones, about 85% of them singletons. The clonotype comes from a man at least 80 years old with acute or convalescent COVID-19. The rearrangement links TRBV18 to TRBJ2-2; D perhaps matches TRBD1 (6 bases). The specimen was peripheral blood. The CDR3 DNA reads TGTGCCAGCTCACGCCCTTCGGGACAAAACACCGGGGAGCTGTTTTTT. Encoded protein: CASSRPSGQNTGELFF.